This record concerns one T cell receptor beta chain sequence. Its antigen is not yet known. Per-base qualities were not stored, and no clone one base away is much larger. The CDR3 holds 14 amino acids from the cysteine to the phenylalanine. The kept DNA is CDR3 alone, 42 bases in frame from the first base. The CDR1 and CDR2 encoded by the germline V gene are SNHLY and FYNNEI. V was cut back by 7 bases and J by 0 bases, leaving a gap of 10 bases between them. These data come from a study of blood T cell repertoires in COVID-19 (dated by TCRdb to the early 2020s). Study-wide context: The collaborator samples originated in the United States, Italy and Spain and spanned the acute and convalescent phases of COVID-19. Samples came from the ongoing ImmuneRACE study (first 160 participants) plus 1,254 subjects from 6 global collaborators. The repertoires were released in a freely available public database meant as a resource for research on the immune response to SARS-CoV-2. The dataset comprised deeply sampled blood TCRbeta repertoires from subjects exposed to, actively infected with, or recovered from COVID-19. The prospective study material was composed of cDNA or gDNA derived from T cells, B-cell-depleted T cells, or PBMCs. A de-identified subject ID, COVID-19 status, age in years and sex were almost always included in the sample metadata. Where available, HLA class I and class II types were taken from metadata supplied by the sample provider and were not determined by assay-based typing. What the work shows at the level of the full study, not this receptor alone: How much clinical and demographic metadata was included differed by source and by participant, and the metadata was provided uncurated.

At one collaborating source in Seattle, patients were enrolled during active infection and were followed longitudinally through the course of disease. Whole blood was collected in K2EDTA tubes by collaborating institutions according to the institutions' own protocols. For TCRbeta analysis, collaborators shipped samples as frozen whole blood, isolated PBMCs, or DNA extracted from either of those sample types. TCRbeta CDR3 regions were amplified from genomic DNA using the immunoSEQ Assay, a bias-controlled multiplex PCR. The paper's processing steps were these. The number of nucleated cells in each sample was estimated by amplification of reference gene primers within the assay. Sequence reads were collapsed and filtered to measure the absolute abundance of every unique TCRbeta CDR3 rearrangement. Productive Simpson clonality was computed per sample as the square root of Simpson's diversity index over productive rearrangements. The clones in this table, taken by TCRdb from immuneACCESS, are in-frame only. Not every clone is retained; where verified, under half of the shortfall comes from an unresolved V gene, and the cause of the rest is unknown. The V and J calls and clone size were taken over from that table, and D and trimming were inferred from the DNA. This sample holds about 160,000 clones; 70% to 80% were observed only once. Around 8.1% of the sample rests with the top ten.

Sequenced: peripheral blood. Recombination joined TRBV2 with TRBJ1-5; 5 matching bases give a weak D call of TRBD1. This receptor was obtained from a woman aged 55-70 years with COVID-19, enrolled during active disease. The CDR3 has the sequence CASKWGVSNQPQHF. The DNA sequence is given as TGTGCCAGCAAGTGGGGGGTTAGCAATCAGCCCCAGCATTTT.